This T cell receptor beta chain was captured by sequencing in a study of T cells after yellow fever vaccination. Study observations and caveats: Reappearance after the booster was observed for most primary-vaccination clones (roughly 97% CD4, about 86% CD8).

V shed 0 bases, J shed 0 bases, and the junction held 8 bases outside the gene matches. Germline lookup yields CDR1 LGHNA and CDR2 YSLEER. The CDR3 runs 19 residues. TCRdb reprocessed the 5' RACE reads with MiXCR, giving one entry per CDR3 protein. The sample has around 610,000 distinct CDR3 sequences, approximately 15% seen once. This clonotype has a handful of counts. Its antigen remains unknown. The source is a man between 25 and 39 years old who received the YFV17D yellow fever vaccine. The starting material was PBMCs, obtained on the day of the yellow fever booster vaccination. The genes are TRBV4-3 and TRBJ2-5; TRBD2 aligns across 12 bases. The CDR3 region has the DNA TGCGCCAGCAGCCAAGATCTTGGGCTAGCGGGAGGGGACCAAGAGACCCAGTACTTC. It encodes CASSQDLGLAGGDQETQYF.